This T cell receptor (beta chain) was retrieved from a study of regulatory T cells in long-lasting Graves disease. Assembly of TCR beta libraries relied on iRepertoire HTBI primers together with Arm-PCR of CDR3 regions. TCRdb independently ran MiXCR on the multiplex PCR reads; one entry per CDR3 protein. Among roughly 450,000 distinct CDR3 sequences listed, around a fifth were seen once. Time point indicated: persistent/refractory GD, antithyroid drugs over 5 years with positive TRAb. Isolated PBMC RNA provided the starting material for the TCR library. With 8 bases clipped from V and 4 bases from J, the junction kept 17 bases outside the gene matches. The V gene's germline CDR1 is SGHAT and CDR2 FQDESV (reference sequence). CDR3 length: 16 amino acids. The table lists this clonotype with a few counts.

The source material was peripheral blood mononuclear cells (PBMCs), sampled when the disease was refractory, from a patient treated with antithyroid drugs. The V call is TRBV11-1, the J call TRBJ2-7, with 7 bases fitting TRBD1. This receptor was taken from a female donor with Graves disease. The CDR3 nucleotides are TGTGCCAGCTACCCAAAGGGGGCGGGTACTTGGTACGAGCAGTACTTC. Amino acid sequence: CASYPKGAGTWYEQYF.